A selection of T cell receptor beta chains follows, all from one sample in a study of blood T cell repertoires in COVID-19. Here immunoSEQ multiplex PCR was the method, and the copy in TCRdb shows in-frame clones only, minus some. The table records 300,000 to 350,000 clones, 83% of them present only once. Source material: peripheral blood. Every receptor here comes from a man aged 25 to 40 with active or convalescent COVID-19. CDR3s include the opening cysteine and the closing phenylalanine or tryptophan. The D gene is left open where the match is weak. Where a row states a size, it is once, few, many or the class of an expanded clone; other rows omit it.

TRBV27,-,TRBJ2-5,-,TGTGCCAGCAGTTGGGGCACCTTGGGGACCCAGTACTTC,CASSWGTLGTQYF
TRBV6-6,-,TRBJ1-5,-,TGTGCCAGCAGGTCGGGCGCGACAGCTCAGCCCCAGCATTTT,CASRSGATAQPQHF
TRBV2,-,TRBJ2-5,-,TGTGCCAGCGGGCCCGGGGTGGTCGGGGAGACCCAGTACTTC,CASGPGVVGETQYF
TRBV7-2,-,TRBJ1-2,TRBD1,TGTGCCAGCAGCCCGATGGGGGACAGGGCCTTCTTC,CASSPMGDRAFF
TRBV23-1,-,TRBJ1-6,TRBD1,TGCGCCAGCAGCCGGGACAGGGTCGTAAGGCCTAAGAATTCACCCCTCCACTTT,CASSRDRVVRPKNSPLHF
TRBV5-1,-,TRBJ2-1,-,TGCGCCAGCAGCTTGAATGTTAGGGGCGAGCAGTTCTTC,CASSLNVRGEQFF
TRBV2,-,TRBJ2-1,TRBD2,TGTGCCAGCAGTGAACTGGTAGCGGGGGCCGGGGAGCAGTTCTTC,CASSELVAGAGEQFF
TRBV3-1/TRBV3-2,-,TRBJ1-5,-,TGTGCCAGCAGGGGGAGCGTCAATCAGCCCCAGCATTTT,CASRGSVNQPQHF
TRBV7-6,-,TRBJ2-3,-,TGTGCCAGCAGCTTAGATGGCCAGCGGCCATTCACAGATACGCAGTATTTT,CASSLDGQRPFTDTQYF
TRBV14,once,TRBJ2-1,-,TGTGCCAGCAGGGCGGGGGCACGCTCCTACAATGAGCAGTTCTTC,CASRAGARSYNEQFF
TRBV23-1,-,TRBJ1-3,-,TGCGCCAGCAGTCAACCGTTTATCTCTGGAAACACCATATATTTT,CASSQPFISGNTIYF
TRBV21-1,-,TRBJ1-5,-,TGTGCCAGCAGCAAAAGGGAGGGTCAGCCCCAGCATTTT,CASSKREGQPQHF
TRBV27,-,TRBJ2-7,-,TGTGCCAGCAGTTTACAGATGCTAGCGACCCACGAGCAGTACTTC,CASSLQMLATHEQYF
TRBV7-3,-,TRBJ2-5,-,TGTGCCAGCAGCTTATTCGGGAGCGAGAGGGAGACCCAGTACTTC,CASSLFGSERETQYF
TRBV10-3,-,TRBJ1-1,TRBD1,TGTGCCACAAGACAGGGTATGGACACTGAAGCTTTCTTT,CATRQGMDTEAFF
TRBV11-3,-,TRBJ2-3,TRBD2,TGTGCCAGCAGCCAGGGACTAGCTAGCACAGATACGCAGTATTTT,CASSQGLASTDTQYF
TRBV5-6,-,TRBJ2-7,TRBD1,TGTGCCAGCAGCTTCGAGACAGGGTCCTACGAGCAGTACTTC,CASSFETGSYEQYF
TRBV7-2,-,TRBJ2-7,TRBD1,TGTGCCGGGTCGACAGGGGGCCCCTACGAGCAGTACTTC,CAGSTGGPYEQYF
TRBV15,-,TRBJ1-5,-,TGTGCCACCAGCCCTCCGGGAGGCAATCAGCCCCAGCATTTT,CATSPPGGNQPQHF
TRBV30,-,TRBJ1-1,-,TGTGCCTGGAGTGTAGGGGCAGGGGATGCTGAAGCTTTCTTT,CAWSVGAGDAEAFF
TRBV4-3,-,TRBJ2-7,TRBD2,TGCGCCAGCAGCCAAGAACTAGCGGGGGGCTACGAGCAGTACTTC,CASSQELAGGYEQYF
TRBV29-1,-,TRBJ2-7,TRBD1,TGCAGCGTTGAGGGGCAGGGGGCCCCCGAGCAGTACTTC,CSVEGQGAPEQYF
TRBV19,-,TRBJ1-2,-,TGTGCCAGTAGCTTGGAGGGTATCTATGGCTACACCTTC,CASSLEGIYGYTF
TRBV4-3,-,TRBJ2-4,-,TGCGCCAGCAGCCAAGATTGGCTTTCCAAAAACATTCAGTACTTC,CASSQDWLSKNIQYF
TRBV30,-,TRBJ2-5,-,TGTGCCTGGAGCCGCCCCGGGACACCCGTGCGGGCCCAGTACTTC,CAWSRPGTPVRAQYF
TRBV19,-,TRBJ2-7,TRBD2,TGTGCCAGTAGTCCCGCGGGGGGTAATTACGAGCAGTACTTC,CASSPAGGNYEQYF
TRBV28,-,TRBJ1-4,TRBD1,TGTGCCAGCAGTTTACCGCTAGGACAGGGTGGAGATGAAAAACTGTTTTTT,CASSLPLGQGGDEKLFF
TRBV6-5,-,TRBJ2-7,TRBD2,TGTGCCAGCAGTTTAAGGACTAGCGACTACGAGCAGTACTTC,CASSLRTSDYEQYF
TRBV7-3,-,TRBJ1-5,-,TGTGCCAGCAGCTCTATCCGTGGAGGGCCCCAGCATTTT,CASSSIRGGPQHF
TRBV5-1,-,TRBJ2-5,-,TGCGCCAGCAGCTTGCGAACACGAGAGACCCAGTACTTC,CASSLRTRETQYF
TRBV5-4,-,TRBJ2-5,TRBD2,TGTGCCAGCAGCTTGGACGTGCTAGCGGGAGAACAAGAGACCCAGTACTTC,CASSLDVLAGEQETQYF
TRBV29-1,-,TRBJ1-2,-,TGCAGCGTTATCATGGTACAGCCCTATGGCTACACCTTC,CSVIMVQPYGYTF
TRBV6-5,few,TRBJ1-2,-,TGTGCCAGCACTCTCGGGAAGATCTATGGCTACACCTTC,CASTLGKIYGYTF
TRBV12-5,-,TRBJ2-7,-,TGTGCTAGTGGTTGGGGGCGGGGGCCGTTTTACGAGCAGTACTTC,CASGWGRGPFYEQYF
TRBV28,-,TRBJ1-4,TRBD1,TGTGCCAGCAGACGGGACAGGGATAATGAAAAACTGTTTTTT,CASRRDRDNEKLFF
TRBV5-4,-,TRBJ2-2,TRBD2,TGTGCCAGCAGCTCGGGGACTAGCGGGAGATATCGGGAGCTGTTTTTT,CASSSGTSGRYRELFF
TRBV7-3,-,TRBJ2-1,-,TGTGCCAGCAGCCCCATCCTAGGCGGTGAGCAGTTCTTC,CASSPILGGEQFF
TRBV30,-,TRBJ1-5,TRBD1,TGTGCCTGGAGTTTGGACAGGAATCAGCCCCAGCATTTT,CAWSLDRNQPQHF
TRBV9,once,TRBJ1-3,-,TGTGCCAGCAGCACCCGGACAGCTGGAAACACCATATATTTT,CASSTRTAGNTIYF
TRBV9,-,TRBJ2-7,TRBD2,TGTGCCAGCAGCCCTCTGCCTGGGACTAGCGGGGGGGCGGAGCAGTACTTC,CASSPLPGTSGGAEQYF
TRBV6-5,-,TRBJ2-1,-,TGTGCCAGCAGGGACAGGGAGGGTGAGCAGTTCTTC,CASRDREGEQFF
TRBV30,-,TRBJ2-7,-,TGTGCCTGGGGACCATCCGAGCAGTACTTC,CAWGPSEQYF
TRBV7-9,-,TRBJ2-2,-,TGTGCCAGCAGACAGGACAGGGAGCTGTTTTTT,CASRQDRELFF
TRBV29-1,-,TRBJ2-5,-,TGCAGCGTTGAGGGGGCTCAAGAGACCCAGTACTTC,CSVEGAQETQYF
TRBV19,many,TRBJ2-3,TRBD2,TGTGCCAGTAGTATAAGGGGACTAGCGGGGGAGGCGGGCACAGATACGCAGTATTTT,CASSIRGLAGEAGTDTQYF
TRBV9,-,TRBJ2-5,TRBD2,TGTGCCAGCAGCAGGGGGCCGGGACTAGCGGGAGAGACCCAGTACTTC,CASSRGPGLAGETQYF
TRBV2,few,TRBJ2-3,TRBD1,TGTGCCAGCAGTGGTTTTCAGGGGGACACAGATACGCAGTATTTT,CASSGFQGDTDTQYF
TRBV6-2/TRBV6-3,-,TRBJ1-1,-,TGTGCCAGCACCCCAAGTCCGGGCGGGGAAGCTTTCTTT,CASTPSPGGEAFF
TRBV7-2,-,TRBJ1-2,TRBD1,TGTGCCAGCAGCTTAGAGGGGCCCGGGACAGGGGGCCATTATGGCTACACCTTC,CASSLEGPGTGGHYGYTF
TRBV5-5,-,TRBJ1-4,-,TGTGCCAGCAGTAGCGGAGGGGAGGGCAGGATTGAAAAACTGTTTTTT,CASSSGGEGRIEKLFF
TRBV6-5,-,TRBJ1-4,-,TGTGCCAGCAGTTTAAGACCCGGGAGCAGTAATGAAAAACTGTTTTTT,CASSLRPGSSNEKLFF
TRBV27,few,TRBJ1-2,TRBD1,TGTGCCAGCAGCCGGACCGGGACAGGGGACTATGGCTACACCTTC,CASSRTGTGDYGYTF
TRBV7-6,once,TRBJ2-3,TRBD2,TGTGCCAGCAGCTCCAGACTAGCGGGGGGGGCGGATACGCAGTATTTT,CASSSRLAGGADTQYF
TRBV6-5,once,TRBJ2-7,TRBD1,TGTGCCAGCAGTTACAGGGGACAGGGGGGGCCCCTCGAGCAGTACTTC,CASSYRGQGGPLEQYF